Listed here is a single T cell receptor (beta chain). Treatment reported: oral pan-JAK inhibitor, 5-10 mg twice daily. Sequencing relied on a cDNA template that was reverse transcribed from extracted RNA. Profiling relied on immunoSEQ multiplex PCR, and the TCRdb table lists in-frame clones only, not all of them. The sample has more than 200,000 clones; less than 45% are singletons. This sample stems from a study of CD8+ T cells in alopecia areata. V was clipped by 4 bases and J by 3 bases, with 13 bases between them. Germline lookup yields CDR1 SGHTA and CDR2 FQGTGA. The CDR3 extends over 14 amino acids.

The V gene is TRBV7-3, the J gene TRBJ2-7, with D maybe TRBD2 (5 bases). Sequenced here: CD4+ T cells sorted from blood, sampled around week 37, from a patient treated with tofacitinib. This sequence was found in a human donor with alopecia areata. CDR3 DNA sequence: TGTGCCAGCAGCTCCCGGAGCGGAAACTACGAGCAGTACTTC. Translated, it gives CASSSRSGNYEQYF.